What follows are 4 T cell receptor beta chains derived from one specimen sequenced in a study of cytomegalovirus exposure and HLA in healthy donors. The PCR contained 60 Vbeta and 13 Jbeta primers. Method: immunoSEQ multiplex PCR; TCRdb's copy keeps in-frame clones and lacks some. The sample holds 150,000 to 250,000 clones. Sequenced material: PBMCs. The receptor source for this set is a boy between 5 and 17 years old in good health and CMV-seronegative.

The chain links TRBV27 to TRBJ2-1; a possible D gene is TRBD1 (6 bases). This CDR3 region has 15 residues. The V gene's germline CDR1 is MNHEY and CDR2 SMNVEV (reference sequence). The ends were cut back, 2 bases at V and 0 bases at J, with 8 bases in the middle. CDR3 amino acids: CASSLAQGSYNEQFF. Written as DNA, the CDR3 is TGTGCCAGCAGTTTAGCACAGGGCTCCTACAATGAGCAGTTCTTC.

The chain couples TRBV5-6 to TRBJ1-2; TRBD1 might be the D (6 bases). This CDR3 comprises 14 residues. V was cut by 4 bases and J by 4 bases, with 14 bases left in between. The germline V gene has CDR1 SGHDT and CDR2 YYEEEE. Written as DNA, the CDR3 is TGTGCCAGCAGCCAGACAGGCCCCATCTATGGCTACACCTTC. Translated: CASSQTGPIYGYTF.

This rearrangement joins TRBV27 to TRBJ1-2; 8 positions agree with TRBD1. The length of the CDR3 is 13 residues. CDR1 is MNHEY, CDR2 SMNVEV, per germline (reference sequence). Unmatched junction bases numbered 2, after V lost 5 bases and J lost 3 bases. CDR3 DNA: TGTGCCAGCAGTCCAGGGGGCGACTATGGCTACACCTTC. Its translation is CASSPGGDYGYTF.

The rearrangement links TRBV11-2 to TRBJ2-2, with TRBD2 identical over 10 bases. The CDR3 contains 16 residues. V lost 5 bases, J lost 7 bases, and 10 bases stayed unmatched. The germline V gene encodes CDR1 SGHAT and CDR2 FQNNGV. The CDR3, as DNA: TGTGCCAGCAGCCCTCCCGGGACTAGCGCAATCGGGGAGCTGTTTTTT. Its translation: CASSPPGTSAIGELFF. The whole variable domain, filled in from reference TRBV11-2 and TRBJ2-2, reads EAGVAQSPRYKIIEKRQSVAFWCNPISGHATLYWYQQILGQGPKLLIQFQNNGVVDDSQLPKDRFSAERLKGVDSTLKIQPAKLEDSAVYLCASSPPGTSAIGELFFGEGSRLTVL.